Following are 15 T cell receptor beta chains from one sample sequenced in a study of blood T cells in healthy people across ages. Alongside a J-beta primer mix, a sample-barcoded 5' primer served in a second PCR lasting about 7 to 12 cycles. TCRdb analysed the 5' RACE reads with MiXCR anew, one entry per CDR3 protein. There are 650,000 to 700,000 distinct CDR3 sequences in the sample; around 50% occur only once, and 13% lies in the top ten. Sample: blood. These receptors originate from a woman of 80 years or more in good health.

V usage is TRBV15 and J usage is TRBJ2-4, with 9 bases aligning to TRBD1. The J call may not be correct, given that the DNA end is closer to TRBJ2-5. The CDR3 has 17 residues. Germline values: CDR1 LNHNV, CDR2 YYDKDF (reference sequence). CDR3 coding DNA: TGTGCCACCAGCAGGTCCACCGGGACAGGGATCCAAGAGACCCAGTACTTC. Amino acid sequence: CATSRSTGTGIQETQYF.

This clonotype was seen just once. The chain is built from TRBV7-2 and TRBJ2-4; D not certain. The DNA end lines up better with TRBJ2-5; the J call may be wrong. There are 14 residues in the CDR3. Germline V lookup: CDR1 SGHTA, CDR2 FQGNSA. The CDR3 loop reads CASSHRALSETQYF. The CDR3 DNA reads TGTGCCAGCAGCCATAGGGCCCTGTCGGAGACCCAGTACTTC.

The table lists this clonotype with many counts. V is TRBV20-1 and J is TRBJ2-3; a possible D gene is TRBD2 (7 bases). The CDR3 has 14 amino acids. The V and J ends lost 5 bases and 3 bases respectively, with 15 bases between them. Per the germline V gene, CDR1 is DFQATT and CDR2 is SNEGSKA (reference sequence). CDR3 in amino acids: CSAPRGGMTDTQYF. CDR3 in DNA: TGCAGTGCTCCAAGGGGGGGGATGACAGATACGCAGTATTTT.

This chain connects TRBV15 to TRBJ2-1, with D tentatively TRBD2 (6 bases). This CDR3 spans 16 amino acids. The V end lost 5 bases, the J end lost 1 base, and 15 bases lay between the germline ends. Germline-derived CDR1 and CDR2 are LNHNV and YYDKDF (reference sequence). The DNA of the CDR3 is TGTGCCACCAGCGTGCGGGGTAGTTCGTCCTACAATGAGCAGTTCTTC. This codes for CATSVRGSSSYNEQFF.

V gene TRBV6-2 or TRBV6-3 combines with J gene TRBJ2-6; D tentatively fits TRBD1 or TRBD2 (5 bases each). The CDR3 is made up of 17 amino acids. CDR1 and CDR2 from the germline V gene are MNHEY and SVGEGT. The V and J ends lost 7 bases and 0 bases respectively, with 16 bases between them. Here the CDR3 reads CASNQQWGNSGANVLTF. In DNA form, the CDR3 reads TGTGCCAGCAACCAACAGTGGGGGAACTCTGGGGCCAACGTCCTGACTTTC.

This clonotype was seen many times. J is TRBJ2-3 and V is TRBV12-3 or TRBV12-4, with D perhaps matching TRBD1 (6 bases). This CDR3 is built from 15 residues. Trimming took 6 bases from V and 1 from J, leaving 14 bases between them. CDR3 amino acids: CASRGASKGTDTQYF. The DNA for the CDR3 is TGTGCCAGCAGGGGGGCTAGCAAGGGCACAGATACGCAGTATTTT.

With regard to this clonotype: This may arise from a read error, as a much more abundant clone is one base away. The rearrangement links TRBV7-2 to TRBJ2-4; D may be TRBD1 (6 bases). V was pared by 6 bases and J by 13 bases, with 25 bases between. From germline, CDR1 is SGHTA and CDR2 FQGNSA. The CDR3 covers 15 residues. This chain's CDR3 is CASSSTGHRSEEQYF. The CDR3 coding sequence is TGTGCCAGCAGTTCCACGGGACACCGAAGCGAGGAGCAGTACTTC.

In its sample, this clonotype was seen a few times. The genes are TRBV19 and TRBJ2-1; 7 positions agree with TRBD1. CDR3 length: 12 residues. The V gene's germline CDR1 is LNHDA and CDR2 SQIVND (reference sequence). J was trimmed by 8 bases and V by 7 bases; bases with no gene match: 5. The DNA of the CDR3 is TGTGCCAGTACCAAGACAGGGTATGAGCAGTTCTTC. Translating it yields CASTKTGYEQFF.

The chain employs TRBV4-1 and TRBJ2-1, with D uncertain. Germline V gene data show CDR1 as MGHRA and CDR2 as YSYEKL. Trimming stripped 4 bases from V and 8 bases from J, with 21 bases between. This CDR3 is built from 16 residues. DNA for the CDR3: TGCGCCAGCAGCCGAAGTGCTGGCGCATTTCAGGATGAGCAGTTCTTC. It encodes CASSRSAGAFQDEQFF.

This chain links TRBV3-1 with TRBJ1-1; 7 nucleotides match TRBD1. The V gene end was trimmed by 4 bases and the J gene end by 4 bases; junction bases not matched to a gene: 6. This CDR3 contains 14 residues. Germline lookup yields CDR1 LGHDT and CDR2 YNNKEL (reference sequence). The CDR3 region has the DNA TGTGCCAGCAGCCGGGACAGTAGGGCCACTGAAGCTTTCTTT. This gives the protein CASSRDSRATEAFF. Filled out from reference TRBV3-1 and TRBJ1-1, the complete variable domain reads DTAVSQTPKYLVTQMGNDKSIKCEQNLGHDTMYWYKQDSKKFLKIMFSYNNKELIINETVPNRFSPKSPDKAHLNLHINSLELGDSAVYFCASSRDSRATEAFFGQGTRLTVV.

In its sample, this clonotype was seen many times. The genes are TRBV27 and TRBJ2-1; 7 bases match TRBD1. This CDR3 is 13 amino acids long. Trimming at V came to 6 bases and at J to 5 bases, leaving 4 bases not matched to a gene. The germline V gene encodes CDR1 MNHEY and CDR2 SMNVEV (reference sequence). This CDR3 reads CASRGTADNEQFF. The CDR3 DNA reads TGTGCCAGCAGAGGGACAGCGGACAATGAGCAGTTCTTC.

The genes are TRBV28 and TRBJ2-7; TRBD2 matches at 10 bases. The CDR3 spans 18 residues. The junction had 14 bases not matched to a gene; V was cut back by 4 bases and J by 2 bases. The germline V gene encodes CDR1 MDHEN and CDR2 SYDVKM. In nucleotides, the CDR3 is TGTGCCAGCAGTTCCCTTGGCTTTCTAGCGGGAGCCCCCTACGAGCAGTACTTC. It specifies CASSSLGFLAGAPYEQYF.

The chain uses TRBV2 and TRBJ1-2; a weak D match, TRBD1 (6 bases). The germline gives CDR1 SNHLY, CDR2 FYNNEI. V was pared by 1 base and J by 6 bases, with 9 bases between. The CDR3 runs to 13 residues. The CDR3 bases are TGTGCCAGCAGTGAAGGGGCAGGGGATGGCTACACCTTC. Translating gives CASSEGAGDGYTF.

This clonotype was detected ten times or more. The CDR3 loop is CASSLARWGETQYF. The DNA for the CDR3 is TGTGCCAGCAGCTTGGCCCGCTGGGGAGAGACCCAGTACTTC. The chain recombines TRBV7-8 with TRBJ2-5; unclear D gene. CDR1 is SGHVS, CDR2 FQNEAQ, per germline. The CDR3 spans 14 residues. The V end was cut by 3 bases, the J end by 4 bases, with 12 bases between. The whole variable domain, filled in from reference TRBV7-8 and TRBJ2-5, reads GAGVSQSPRYKVAKRGQDVALRCDPISGHVSLFWYQQALGQGPEFLTYFQNEAQLDKSGLPSDRFFAERPEGSVSTLKIQRTQQEDSAVYLCASSLARWGETQYFGPGTRLLVL.

This clonotype was seen repeatedly, ten times or more. The rearrangement joins TRBV5-1 to TRBJ2-7, with D unclear. V lost 5 bases and J lost 2, with 17 bases in between. Germline assignment: CDR1 SGHRS and CDR2 YFSETQ. The CDR3 spans 15 residues. The DNA of the CDR3 is TGCGCCAGCAGTGAAACCCCCTTCCAAACCTACGAGCAGTACTTC. Translated: CASSETPFQTYEQYF.